This T cell receptor beta chain was profiled in a study of siplizumab effects on memory and regulatory T cells. Study-level findings and limits: Researchers could not give a naive or memory phenotype to roughly 75-95% of proliferating CD4+ or CD8+ clones. Naive T cells seemed more diverse than memory cells and seemed major alloresponse contributors.

Roughly 99,000 TCR templates were assayed per sample. Profiled with immunoSEQ multiplex PCR; TCRdb holds only in-frame clones, not every one. The sample has nearly 95,000 clones; 94% are singletons. A note on this clone: Its matching antigen is unknown.

Sequences were obtained from non-Treg CD4+ T cells sorted from blood. This receptor was obtained from a human donor in good health.

This CDR3 is CASSVVQGKQAFF. As DNA, the CDR3 is TGTGCCAGCAGTGTAGTACAGGGAAAGCAAGCTTTCTTT. The chain employs TRBV6-1 and TRBJ1-1; possibly TRBD1 for D (6 bases). From germline, CDR1 is MNHNS and CDR2 SASEGT. The CDR3 runs 13 residues. Trimming stripped 4 bases from V and 9 bases from J, with 15 bases between.